This TCR beta chain was sequenced for a study of blood T cell repertoires in COVID-19. About the study: Sites in the United States, Italy and Spain provided acute and convalescent COVID-19 samples.

With V trimmed by 4 bases and J by 4 bases, 3 bases remained unmatched. Germline lookup yields CDR1 LGHDT and CDR2 YNNKEL (reference sequence). This CDR3 contains 14 residues. Authors' methods: Counts of nucleated cells, estimated from reference gene primer amplification, were obtained. The assay was immunoSEQ multiplex PCR, and TCRdb's table has in-frame clones only and misses some. V and J calls and clone size are copied from that table; D and trimming were computed from the DNA. The table lists over 250,000 clones, 75% to 95% of them singletons, with around 1.1% in the top ten. Recruits, aged about 18 to 100 years, lived in 24 US areas. Clinical histories supplied by participants themselves formed the basis of cohort assignment.

The chain joins TRBV3-1 (or the pseudogene TRBV3-2) to TRBJ1-2, with 10 bases aligning to TRBD1. The sequencing input was PBMCs or T cells enriched from blood (not recorded which). This sequence was found in a woman younger than 45 who had recovered from COVID-19. The CDR3 loop is CASSRDRGGYGYTF. In DNA, the CDR3 is TGTGCCAGCAGCCGGGACAGGGGCGGCTATGGCTACACCTTC.